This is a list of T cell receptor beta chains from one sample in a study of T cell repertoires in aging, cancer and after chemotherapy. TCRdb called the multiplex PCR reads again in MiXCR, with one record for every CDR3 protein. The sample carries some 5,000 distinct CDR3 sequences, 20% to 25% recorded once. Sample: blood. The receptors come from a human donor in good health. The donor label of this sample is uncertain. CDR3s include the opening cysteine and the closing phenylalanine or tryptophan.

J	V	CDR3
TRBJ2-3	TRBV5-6	CASSSGESSQYF
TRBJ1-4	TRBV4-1	CASSQGAGPEKLFF
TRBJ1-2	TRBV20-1	CSARTAINNYGYTF
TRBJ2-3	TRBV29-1	CSGRGVLDTQYF
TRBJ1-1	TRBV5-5	CASLSPGGTEAFF
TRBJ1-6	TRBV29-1	CSVGWGQNSPLHF
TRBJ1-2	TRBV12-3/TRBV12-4	CASSLWTDTNYGYTF
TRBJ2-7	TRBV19	CASSRSGGREYEQYF
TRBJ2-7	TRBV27	CASSTGGNYEQYF
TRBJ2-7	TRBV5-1	CASSDRDRDYEQYF
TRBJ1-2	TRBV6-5	CASSRDRSLGDTF
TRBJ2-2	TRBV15	CATSGGSGELFF
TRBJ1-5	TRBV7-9	CASSLKVGQPQHF
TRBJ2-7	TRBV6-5	CASSPDSREQYF
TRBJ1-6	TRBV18	CASSRGQNNSPLHF
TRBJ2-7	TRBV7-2	CASRLVSGGVTDEQYF
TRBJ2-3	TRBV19	CASSRGGADTQYF
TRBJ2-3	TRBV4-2	CASSPTSGGATDTQYF
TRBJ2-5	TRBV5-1	CASSPAGTGKETQYF
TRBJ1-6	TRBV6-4	CASSLTAEDSPLHF
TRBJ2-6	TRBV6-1	CASSADSSGANVLTF
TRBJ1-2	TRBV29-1	CSVRGARYGYTF
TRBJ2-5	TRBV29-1	CSVEVPGNQETQYF
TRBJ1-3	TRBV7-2	CASSLVWARGNTIYF
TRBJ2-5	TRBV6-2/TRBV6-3	CASTDTDPKETQYF
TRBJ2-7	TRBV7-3	CASSPTRPESGYQRGYHEQYF